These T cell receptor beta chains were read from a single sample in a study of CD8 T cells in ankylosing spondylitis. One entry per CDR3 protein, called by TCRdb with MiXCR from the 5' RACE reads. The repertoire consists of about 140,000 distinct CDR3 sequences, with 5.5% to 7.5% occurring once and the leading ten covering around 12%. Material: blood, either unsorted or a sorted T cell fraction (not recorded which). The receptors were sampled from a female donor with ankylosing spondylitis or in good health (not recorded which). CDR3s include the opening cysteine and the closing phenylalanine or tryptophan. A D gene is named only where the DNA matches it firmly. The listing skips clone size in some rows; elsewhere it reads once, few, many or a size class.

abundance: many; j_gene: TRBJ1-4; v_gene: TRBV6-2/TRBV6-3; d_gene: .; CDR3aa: CASSPVENEKLFF; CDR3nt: TGTGCCAGCAGTCCAGTGGAAAATGAAAAACTGTTTTTT
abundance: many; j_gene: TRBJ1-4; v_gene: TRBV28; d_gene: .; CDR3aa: CASSSGGEKLFF; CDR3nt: TGTGCCAGCAGTTCGGGGGGTGAAAAACTGTTTTTT
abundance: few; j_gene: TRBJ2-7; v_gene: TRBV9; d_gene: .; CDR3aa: CASSVDPGRYEQYF; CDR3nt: TGTGCCAGCAGCGTAGATCCAGGTAGATACGAGCAGTACTTC
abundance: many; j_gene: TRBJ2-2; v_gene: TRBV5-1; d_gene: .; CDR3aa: CASSPDENTGELFF; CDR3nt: TGCGCCAGCAGCCCTGACGAGAACACCGGGGAGCTGTTTTTT
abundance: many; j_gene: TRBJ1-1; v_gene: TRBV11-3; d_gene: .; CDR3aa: CASSTTNTEAFF; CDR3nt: TGTGCCAGCAGCACGACAAACACTGAAGCTTTCTTT
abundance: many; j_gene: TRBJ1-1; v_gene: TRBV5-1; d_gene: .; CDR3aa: CASSLGLRNTKRYTEAFF; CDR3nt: TGCGCCAGCAGCTTGGGACTACGAAACACGAAAAGGTACACTGAAGCTTTCTTT
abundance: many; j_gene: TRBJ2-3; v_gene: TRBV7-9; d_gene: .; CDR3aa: CASSFGYSTDTQYF; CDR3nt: TGTGCCAGCAGCTTCGGGTATAGCACAGATACGCAGTATTTT
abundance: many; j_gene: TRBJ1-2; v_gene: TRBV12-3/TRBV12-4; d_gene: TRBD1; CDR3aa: CASSLGTGGNSGYTF; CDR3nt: TGTGCCAGCAGTTTGGGGACAGGTGGAAACTCTGGCTACACCTTC
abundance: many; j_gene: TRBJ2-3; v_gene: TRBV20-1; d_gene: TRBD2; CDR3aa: CSARGGLAGNTDTQYF; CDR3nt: TGCAGTGCTAGAGGGGGCCTAGCGGGGAACACAGATACGCAGTATTTT
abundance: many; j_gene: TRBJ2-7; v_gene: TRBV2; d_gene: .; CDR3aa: CASKIRESAYEQYF; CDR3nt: TGTGCCAGCAAAATCAGGGAGTCGGCGTACGAGCAGTACTTC
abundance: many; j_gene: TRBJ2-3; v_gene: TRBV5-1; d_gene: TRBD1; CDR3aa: CASIRTGGTSTDTQYF; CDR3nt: TGCGCCAGCATCCGAACAGGGGGAACTAGCACAGATACGCAGTATTTT
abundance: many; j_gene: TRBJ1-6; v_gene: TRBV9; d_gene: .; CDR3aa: CASSARGMNSPLHF; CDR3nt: TGTGCCAGCAGCGCTCGGGGAATGAATTCACCCCTCCACTTT
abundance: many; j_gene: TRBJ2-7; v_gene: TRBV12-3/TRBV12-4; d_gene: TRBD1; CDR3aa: CASTVQGQGGEQYF; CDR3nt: TGTGCCAGCACTGTCCAGGGACAGGGTGGGGAGCAGTACTTC
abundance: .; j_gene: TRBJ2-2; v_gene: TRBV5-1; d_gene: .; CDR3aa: CASSSGPGPGELFF; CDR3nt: TGCGCCAGCAGCTCCGGACCAGGGCCCGGGGAGCTGTTTTTT
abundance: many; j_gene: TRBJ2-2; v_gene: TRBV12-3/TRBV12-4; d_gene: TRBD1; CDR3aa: CATDRGNTGELFF; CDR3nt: TGTGCCACCGACAGGGGGAACACCGGGGAGCTGTTTTTT
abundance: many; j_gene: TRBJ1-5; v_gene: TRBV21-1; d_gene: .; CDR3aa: CASRQGGSYSNQPQHF; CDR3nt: TGTGCCAGCCGGCAGGGGGGCAGTTATAGCAATCAGCCCCAGCATTTT